Listed below are T cell receptor beta chains from one sample, sequenced in a study of chemoradiotherapy in HPV16-positive cancers. Repertoires were generated with immunoSEQ multiplex PCR, while TCRdb's copy carries only in-frame clones and drops some. The sample has some 32,000 clones, about nine tenths seen once; the top ten hold approximately 3%. The sequences come from blood, collected from a patient who underwent chemoradiotherapy. Receptors were obtained from a human donor with HPV-associated anogenital cancer. Both conserved end residues are part of each CDR3. A D gene is named only where the DNA matches it firmly. Expanded clones are given a class, and other clones once, few, many or no size at all.

>TRBD1|TRBJ2-5|-|TRBV6-1
TGTGCCAGCAGGTTACAGGGGGCTCTAGAGACCCAGTACTTC
CASRLQGALETQYF
>TRBD2|TRBJ2-5|once|TRBV4-2
TGTGCCAGCAGCCAACCGGGACTAGCAGAGACCCAGTACTTC
CASSQPGLAETQYF
>-|TRBJ1-1|once|TRBV29-1
TGCAGCGTGTGGCCAGGGGAAGGTGAAGCTTTCTTT
CSVWPGEGEAFF
>-|TRBJ2-2|-|TRBV9
TGTGCCAGCAGCGTACTTAACGGGGAGCTGTTTTTT
CASSVLNGELFF
>TRBD1|TRBJ2-1|-|TRBV5-4
TGTGCCAGCAGCCGCCGGGACAGGGTGAACGATGAGCAGTTCTTC
CASSRRDRVNDEQFF
>TRBD2|TRBJ2-1|-|TRBV19
TGTGCCAGTAGTCTTACTAGCGGGAGGGCCTCAGGGCAGTTCTTC
CASSLTSGRASGQFF
>-|TRBJ2-2|-|TRBV10-3
TGTGCCATGAAGGGTGGCAGGGTGGAGGCCGGGGAGCTGTTTTTT
CAMKGGRVEAGELFF
>-|TRBJ2-6|-|TRBV27
TGTGCCAGCAGTGGCCAAGCTCGGCTACAAAGTCGGGCCAACGTCCTGACTTTC
CASSGQARLQSRANVLTF
>-|TRBJ1-4|-|TRBV11-2
TGTGCCAGCAGCCCTCCCCGGGGCGGGCTGGGAGAAAAACTGTTTTTT
CASSPPRGGLGEKLFF
>TRBD1|TRBJ2-1|-|TRBV30
TGTGCCTGGAGTCCCGGGACAGGGGCCGGGGATGAGCAGTTCTTC
CAWSPGTGAGDEQFF
>-|TRBJ1-2|once|TRBV5-4
TGTGCCAGCAGCCCCCGGCCACACGCTAACTATGGCTACACCTTC
CASSPRPHANYGYTF
>TRBD1|TRBJ1-2|-|TRBV4-2
TGTGCCAGCAGCCAAGATACAGGGGGGACCTATGGCTACACCTTC
CASSQDTGGTYGYTF
>-|TRBJ1-2|-|TRBV6-5
TGTGCCAGCAGTTACTCGGGGGGACTATATGGCTACACCTTC
CASSYSGGLYGYTF
>TRBD1|TRBJ2-5|-|TRBV4-3
TGCGCCAGCAGCCTGGACAGGGGAGAGGAGACCCAGTACTTC
CASSLDRGEETQYF
>-|TRBJ2-5|-|TRBV7-2
TGTGCCAGCAGCCAATGGGAGCAGGAGACCCAGTACTTC
CASSQWEQETQYF
>-|TRBJ2-5|-|TRBV5-6
TGTGCCAGCAGCAAGGGGCAAGAGACCCAGTACTTC
CASSKGQETQYF
>-|TRBJ1-1|-|TRBV9
TGTGCCAGCAGCGGCTCAGGGGCTTGGACTGAAGCTTTCTTT
CASSGSGAWTEAFF